This T cell receptor beta chain was sequenced for a study of T-cell reconstitution after alpha-beta-depleted transplantation in children. The TCRbeta library was prepared with unique molecular identifiers. TCRdb called the PCR reads again in MiXCR, with one record for every CDR3 protein. The repertoire holds fewer than 250,000 distinct CDR3 sequences, roughly 15% seen once, with 43% in the top ten. Study results and limitations: Most T-cell counts and diversity one year after the transplant came from T cells that were newly produced. Several hundred rapidly expanded clones from non-depleted graft cells reportedly supplied alpha-beta T cells about two months post-transplant. The high TCRbeta diversity at day 60 in some patients came from surviving recipient T cells and thymic progenitors.

This clonotype was picked up many times. Its antigen is unidentified. V was shortened by 5 bases and J by 6 bases, with 10 bases between the two germline ends. Germline CDR1 and CDR2: MNHEY and SMNVEV (reference sequence). This CDR3 comprises 13 residues. The chain combines TRBV27 with TRBJ2-2, with D hard to call. The sequencing used PBMCs, mostly from graft donor cells, collected 360 days after TCRalphabeta/CD19-depleted stem cell transplant. This TCR came from a male patient between 2 and 10 years old who had a stem cell transplant for acute lymphoblastic leukemia, so the T cells may come from the graft donor. CDR3 residues: CASSLRVSGELFF. The CDR3 nucleotides read TGTGCCAGCAGTCTAAGGGTGTCCGGGGAGCTGTTTTTT.